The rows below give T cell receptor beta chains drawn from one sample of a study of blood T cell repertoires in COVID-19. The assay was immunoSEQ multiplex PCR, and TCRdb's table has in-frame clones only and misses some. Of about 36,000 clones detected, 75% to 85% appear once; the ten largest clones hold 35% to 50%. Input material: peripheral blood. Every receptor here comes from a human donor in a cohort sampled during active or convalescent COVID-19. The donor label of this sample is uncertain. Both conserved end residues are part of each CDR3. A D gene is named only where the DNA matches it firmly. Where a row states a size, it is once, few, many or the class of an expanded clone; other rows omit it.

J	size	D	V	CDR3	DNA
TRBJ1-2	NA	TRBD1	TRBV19	CASSIEARQGFYGYTF	TGTGCCAGTAGTATAGAAGCCCGACAGGGCTTCTATGGCTACACCTTC
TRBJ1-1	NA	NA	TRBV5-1	CASSRGVPGLPEAFF	TGCGCCAGCAGCCGGGGGGTACCGGGACTGCCTGAAGCTTTCTTT
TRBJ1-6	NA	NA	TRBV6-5	CASKITGYNSPLHF	TGTGCCAGCAAAATAACAGGGTATAATTCACCCCTCCACTTT
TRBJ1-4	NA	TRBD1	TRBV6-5	CASKGAYEKLFF	TGTGCCAGCAAGGGGGCTTATGAAAAACTGTTTTTT
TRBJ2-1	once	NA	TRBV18	CASSPSGRRNEQFF	TGTGCCAGCTCACCATCCGGTCGGCGGAATGAGCAGTTCTTC
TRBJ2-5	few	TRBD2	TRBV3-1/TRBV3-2	CASSRTSGRRMAETQYF	TGTGCCAGCAGCCGGACTAGCGGGAGGCGCATGGCAGAGACCCAGTACTTC
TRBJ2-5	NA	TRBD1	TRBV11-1	CASSPRDREETQYF	TGTGCCAGCAGCCCCCGTGACAGGGAAGAGACCCAGTACTTC
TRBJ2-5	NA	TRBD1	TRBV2	CASSGDRVGETQYF	TGTGCCAGCAGTGGAGACAGGGTAGGCGAGACCCAGTACTTC
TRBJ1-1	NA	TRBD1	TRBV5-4	CASSSRTGGTTEAFF	TGTGCCAGCAGCAGCCGGACAGGCGGCACCACTGAAGCTTTCTTT
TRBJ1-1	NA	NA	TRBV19	CASISDRNTEAFF	TGTGCCAGTATCTCAGACAGGAACACTGAAGCTTTCTTT
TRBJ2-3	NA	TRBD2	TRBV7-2	CASSHGTSGSWGTDTQYF	TGTGCCAGCAGCCACGGGACTAGCGGGAGTTGGGGGACAGATACGCAGTATTTT
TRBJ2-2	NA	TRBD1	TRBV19	CASTPGGTGELFF	TGTGCCAGTACCCCAGGGGGCACCGGGGAGCTGTTTTTT
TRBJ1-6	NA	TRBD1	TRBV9	CASSASGTAESPLHF	TGTGCCAGCAGCGCTTCCGGGACAGCGGAATCACCCCTCCACTTT
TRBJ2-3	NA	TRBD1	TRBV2	CASIPGQGRLDTQYF	TGTGCCAGCATTCCGGGACAGGGAAGGTTAGATACGCAGTATTTT
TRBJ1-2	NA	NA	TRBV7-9	CASSLKGSYGYTF	TGTGCCAGCAGCTTGAAGGGGTCCTATGGCTACACCTTC
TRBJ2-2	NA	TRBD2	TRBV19	CASSIDGLAGLNTGELFF	TGTGCCAGTAGTATTGACGGACTAGCGGGGCTGAACACCGGGGAGCTGTTTTTT
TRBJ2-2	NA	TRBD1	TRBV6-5	CASSYSDRVKGELFF	TGTGCCAGCAGTTACTCGGACAGGGTTAAAGGGGAGCTGTTTTTT
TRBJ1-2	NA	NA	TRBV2	CASRFTENYGYTF	TGTGCCAGCAGATTTACAGAGAACTATGGCTACACCTTC
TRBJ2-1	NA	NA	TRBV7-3	CASSFAGANNEQFF	TGTGCCAGCAGCTTTGCGGGCGCGAACAATGAGCAGTTCTTC
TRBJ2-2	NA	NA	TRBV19	CASSATVNTGELFF	TGTGCCAGTAGTGCTACAGTGAACACCGGGGAGCTGTTTTTT
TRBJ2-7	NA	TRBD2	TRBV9	CASSVGKGGGLDSYEQYF	TGTGCCAGCAGCGTAGGCAAAGGCGGGGGACTCGACTCCTACGAGCAGTACTTC
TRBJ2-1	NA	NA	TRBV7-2	CASSLVDSLYNEQFF	TGTGCCAGCAGCTTAGTGGACTCCCTATACAATGAGCAGTTCTTC
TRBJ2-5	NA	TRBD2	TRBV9	CASSAGLAGEETQYF	TGTGCCAGCAGCGCGGGACTAGCGGGGGAAGAGACCCAGTACTTC
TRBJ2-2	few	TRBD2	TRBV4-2	CASSQGAGGRTGELFF	TGTGCCAGCAGCCAAGGGGCGGGAGGAAGAACCGGGGAGCTGTTTTTT
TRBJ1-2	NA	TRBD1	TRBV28	CASSSQGSSLGYGYTF	TGTGCCAGCAGTTCACAGGGGTCCTCGCTCGGCTATGGCTACACCTTC
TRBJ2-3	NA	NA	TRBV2	CASSPPLVDTQYF	TGTGCCAGCAGTCCCCCCCTCGTAGATACGCAGTATTTT
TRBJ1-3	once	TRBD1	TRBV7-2	CASSSGQGANTIYF	TGTGCCAGCAGCTCGGGACAGGGAGCAAACACCATATATTTT
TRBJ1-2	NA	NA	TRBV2	CASSEQGRDYGYTF	TGTGCCAGCAGTGAACAGGGGCGAGACTATGGCTACACCTTC
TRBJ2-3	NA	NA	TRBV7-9	CASSLDGTDTQYF	TGTGCCAGCAGCTTAGACGGGACAGATACGCAGTATTTT
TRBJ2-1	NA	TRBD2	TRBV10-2	CASSASGRNNEQFF	TGCGCCAGCAGTGCTAGCGGGAGGAACAATGAGCAGTTCTTC
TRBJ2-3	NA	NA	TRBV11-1	CASSSGISTDTQYF	TGTGCCAGCAGCTCAGGGATTAGCACAGATACGCAGTATTTT
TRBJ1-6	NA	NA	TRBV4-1	CASSQDRGSPLHF	TGCGCCAGCAGCCAAGATCGAGGCTCACCCCTCCACTTT
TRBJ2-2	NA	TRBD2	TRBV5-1	CASSVRLAGMGTGELFF	TGCGCCAGCAGCGTTCGACTAGCGGGAATGGGTACCGGGGAGCTGTTTTTT